These T cell receptor beta chains were read from a single sample in a study of shared T cell receptors in the human thymus. Some clones are missing from TCRdb's copy, which holds only in-frame ones; the method was immunoSEQ multiplex PCR. The sample contains hundreds of thousands of clones, roughly 86% of which appear only once. The sample was also reused in another study, on human thymus T cells.

The material sequenced was thymocytes. These receptor sequences come from a boy younger than two with a congenital heart defect. The CDR3 runs from the conserved cysteine through the conserved F or W. Fields, in order: clone size, D gene, V gene, CDR3 length, J gene, CDR3 protein, CDR3 DNA. D genes are given only for firm matches. Clone size is not always given. Where it is, it says once, few, many or a class for expanded clones.

-	TRBD1	TRBV11-2	19	TRBJ2-7	CASSHILRVGTGPSYEQYF	TGTGCCAGCAGCCACATTCTTAGGGTTGGGACAGGGCCTTCCTACGAGCAGTACTTC
-	-	TRBV12-5	16	TRBJ1-6	CASGLVRKHHNSPLHF	TGTGCTAGTGGTTTGGTGAGGAAACACCATAATTCACCCCTCCACTTT
once	TRBD1	TRBV10-2	15	TRBJ1-5	CASRLGTGDHQPQHF	TGCGCCAGCAGGTTGGGGACAGGGGACCATCAGCCCCAGCATTTT
-	TRBD2	TRBV5-4	18	TRBJ2-2	CASSLGTSGGAVTGELFF	TGTGCCAGCAGCTTAGGGACTAGCGGGGGGGCAGTCACCGGGGAGCTGTTTTTT
-	-	TRBV5-1	16	TRBJ1-1	CASRRGGPHRNTEAFF	TGCGCCAGCAGGAGAGGGGGTCCGCATAGGAACACTGAAGCTTTCTTT
-	TRBD1	TRBV4-1	16	TRBJ1-4	CASSPRGDKRNEKLFF	TGCGCCAGCAGCCCCAGGGGGGACAAGCGGAATGAAAAACTGTTTTTT
-	-	TRBV6-6	16	TRBJ2-2	CASSYSIAFDTGELFF	TGTGCCAGCAGTTACTCAATAGCTTTTGACACCGGGGAGCTGTTTTTT
-	TRBD2	TRBV14	18	TRBJ2-1	CASSQGRRGEGPYNEQFF	TGTGCCAGCAGCCAAGGCCGCCGAGGGGAGGGACCCTACAATGAGCAGTTCTTC
-	-	TRBV15	15	TRBJ1-2	CATSKGFEGTYGYTF	TGTGCCACCAGCAAGGGTTTTGAGGGTACTTATGGCTACACCTTC
-	-	TRBV15	15	TRBJ1-1	CATSTEGEFNTEAFF	TGTGCCACCAGCACCGAGGGGGAGTTCAACACTGAAGCTTTCTTT
once	-	TRBV2	15	TRBJ1-1	CASSGGGTYNTEAFF	TGTGCCAGCAGTGGGGGGGGAACCTATAACACTGAAGCTTTCTTT
-	TRBD1	TRBV30	17	TRBJ2-4	CAWSPLGTGGPKNIQYF	TGTGCCTGGAGTCCCCTGGGGACAGGAGGCCCCAAAAACATTCAGTACTTC
-	TRBD2	TRBV7-6	17	TRBJ2-3	CASSLAEQRDPQDTQYF	TGTGCCAGCAGCTTAGCGGAGCAGCGGGACCCCCAAGATACGCAGTATTTT